This TCR beta chain is from a study of cytomegalovirus exposure and HLA in healthy donors. Points on this clone: Its antigen is still unknown.

The study, taken as a whole, reports: Relative to equally common others, HLA-associated TCR beta chains showed greater clonal expansion in a later analysis. Three CMV-associated chains proved CMV antigen-specific in vitro. The authors listed around 150 TCR beta chains as cytomegalovirus-associated. The classifier reportedly diagnosed cytomegalovirus status with high specificity and sensitivity.

The CDR3 has 12 amino acids. The ends were cut back, 7 bases at V and 0 bases at J, with 7 bases in the middle. The germline V gene encodes CDR1 MDHEN and CDR2 SYDVKM. This PCR relied on a set of 60 Vbeta primers and 13 Jbeta primers. This table comes from immunoSEQ multiplex PCR, and its TCRdb copy is limited to in-frame clones, with some not included. The sample lists more than 150,000 clones, more than 75% occurring once. The source of this sequence is a woman in her forties or fifties in good health and CMV-seropositive. Sequencing input: PBMCs. This chain connects TRBV28 to TRBJ2-7, with unresolved D. CDR3 sequence: CASKETSYEQYF. The CDR3 bases are TGTGCCAGCAAGGAGACCTCCTACGAGCAGTACTTC.